This passage covers 32 T cell receptor beta chains from one sample sequenced in a study of CD8+ T cells in alopecia areata. cDNA prepared by RNA extraction and subsequent reverse transcription served as the template for sequencing. TCRdb keeps only in-frame clones here, not all; method: immunoSEQ multiplex PCR. The sample lists over 100,000 clones, 53% occurring once. Treatment: oral pan-JAK inhibitor, 5-10 mg twice daily. The sequenced sample was CD4+ T cells sorted from blood, obtained at week 4, from a patient treated with tofacitinib. Receptor source: a human donor with alopecia areata.

The chain combines TRBV9 with TRBJ2-7; D uncertain. This CDR3 is built from 13 residues. Germline assignment: CDR1 SGDLS and CDR2 YYNGEE. The V gene lost 4 bases and the J gene lost 3 bases, with 11 bases spanning the gap. CDR3 nucleotide sequence: TGTGCCAGCAGCCGTAGTCCCGACTACGAGCAGTACTTC. Translation: CASSRSPDYEQYF.

J is TRBJ2-5 and V is TRBV28; tentative D call: TRBD2 (5 bases). The germline CDR1 and CDR2 sequences are MDHEN and SYDVKM. This CDR3 is 14 amino acids long. Between the trimmed V and J ends, which lost 6 bases and 2 bases, there was a span of 13 bases. CDR3 region: CASSTLTGQETQYF. The CDR3 DNA reads TGTGCCAGCAGCACCCTAACGGGGCAAGAGACCCAGTACTTC.

This clone was detected only a few times. V usage is TRBV9 and J usage is TRBJ2-1; TRBD1 aligns across 8 bases. V shed 0 bases and J 7 bases; nucleotides not matched to a gene: 3. The CDR3 contains 14 residues. CDR1 and CDR2 (germline): SGDLS, YYNGEE. In DNA form, the CDR3 reads TGTGCCAGCAGCGTAGTGGGACAGGTAAATGAGCAGTTCTTC. Its translation is CASSVVGQVNEQFF.

The chain links TRBV25-1 to TRBJ1-1; TRBD1 matches 7 bases. This CDR3 has 14 amino acids. Germline V CDR1 and CDR2: MGHDK, SYGVNS. The V and J ends lost 3 bases and 1 base, in that order; junction bases with no gene match: 2. Here the CDR3 reads CASSDYRGNTEAFF. The CDR3 DNA sequence: TGTGCCAGCAGTGACTACAGGGGGAACACTGAAGCTTTCTTT.

This clone turned up a few times. This chain joins TRBV19 and TRBJ1-2, with D perhaps matching TRBD1 (6 bases). The V end was cut by 6 bases, the J end by 8 bases, with 19 bases between. Per the germline V gene, CDR1 is LNHDA and CDR2 is SQIVND (reference sequence). The length of the CDR3 is 14 residues. The chain's CDR3 is CASRDPGRGVGYTF. Here the CDR3 DNA reads TGTGCCAGTAGGGACCCCGGAAGGGGGGTAGGCTACACCTTC.

This clone was detected a few times. The gene calls are TRBV4-1 and TRBJ1-5; D is unclear. CDR1 and CDR2 (germline): MGHRA, YSYEKL. The length of the CDR3 is 17 residues. Between the trimmed V and J ends, which lost 0 bases and 5 bases, there was a span of 17 bases. The CDR3 coding sequence is TGCGCCAGCAGCCAAGATACATATAGGACCGCATATCAGCCCCAGCATTTT. Translating gives CASSQDTYRTAYQPQHF.

This clone appeared a few times. The V call is TRBV30, the J call TRBJ1-2; tentatively, D is TRBD1 (5 bases). The V end was cut by 3 bases, the J end by 2 bases, with 16 bases between. Germline loops: CDR1 GTSNPN, CDR2 SVGIG (reference sequence). This CDR3 spans 15 amino acids. The CDR3 DNA is TGTGCCTGGAGGGGAGACAGATCCCCCAACTATGGCTACACCTTC. Amino acid sequence: CAWRGDRSPNYGYTF.

The rearrangement links TRBV29-1 to TRBJ1-1; D uncertain. The CDR3 spans 15 residues. The ends were cut back, 3 bases at V and 1 base at J, with 15 bases in the middle. The germline gives CDR1 SQVTM, CDR2 ANQGSEA. CDR3 sequence reads: CSVDYVVRQNTEAFF. Written as DNA, the CDR3 is TGCAGCGTTGACTACGTGGTCAGACAGAACACTGAAGCTTTCTTT.

V gene TRBV27 combines with J gene TRBJ1-2, with 9 positions matching TRBD1. This CDR3 spans 14 amino acids. The germline gives CDR1 MNHEY, CDR2 SMNVEV (reference sequence). The V gene end was trimmed by 3 bases and the J gene end by 4 bases; junction bases not matched to a gene: 3. The CDR3 protein is CASSFGQGRYGYTF. CDR3 in DNA: TGTGCCAGCAGTTTCGGACAGGGGCGCTATGGCTACACCTTC.

The chain recombines TRBV30 with TRBJ1-2; TRBD1 is a possible D gene (5 bases). Germline V gene sequence: CDR1 GTSNPN, CDR2 SVGIG (reference sequence). V was cut by 3 bases and J by 5 bases, with 16 bases left in between. The CDR3 length is 14 residues. Here the CDR3 DNA reads TGTGCCTGGAGGTCAGGGCTTGTCGGGTATGGCTACACCTTC. Its protein is CAWRSGLVGYGYTF.

V usage is TRBV5-6 and J usage is TRBJ1-2; TRBD1 aligns across 7 bases. Germline V gene data show CDR1 as SGHDT and CDR2 as YYEEEE. The CDR3 spans 13 residues. The V gene end was trimmed by 2 bases and the J gene end by 5 bases; junction bases not matched to a gene: 3. This CDR3 is CASSLDREYGYTF. As DNA, the CDR3 is TGTGCCAGCAGCTTAGACAGGGAGTATGGCTACACCTTC.

V is TRBV18 and J is TRBJ1-1, with 7 nucleotides matching TRBD1. Germline trimming cut 4 bases from V and 0 bases from J; bases unmatched to any gene: 5. Germline assignment: CDR1 KGHSH and CDR2 LQKENI. This CDR3 has 15 residues. DNA of the CDR3: TGTGCCAGCTCACTCCAAGGGGGCCTGAACACTGAAGCTTTCTTT. This encodes CASSLQGGLNTEAFF.

With respect to this clone: Since a much larger clone is just one base distant, this may be a read error. This sequence joins TRBV7-9 and TRBJ2-7; no definite D call. The CDR3 has 12 amino acids. Germline V gives CDR1 SEHNR, CDR2 FQNEAQ (reference sequence). V dropped 2 bases and J dropped 3 bases, with 5 bases sitting between them. The CDR3 protein is CASSLNGYEQYF. CDR3 in DNA: TGTGCCAGCAGCTTAAACGGCTACGAGCAGTACTTC.

J is TRBJ2-1 and V is TRBV18; no firm D call. The CDR3 spans 15 residues. The V gene's germline CDR1 is KGHSH and CDR2 LQKENI. Trimming left V 0 bases short and J 8 bases short, with 14 bases between. The CDR3 spells CASSPPKVVGYEQFF. The CDR3 region has the DNA TGTGCCAGCTCACCACCGAAGGTAGTTGGGTATGAGCAGTTCTTC.

This clone has more than one count but fewer than ten. CDR3 amino acids: CATHTGDLNTGELFF. The CDR3 bases are TGCGCCACACATACCGGGGACTTGAACACCGGGGAGCTGTTTTTT. V usage is TRBV5-1 and J usage is TRBJ2-2, with D perhaps matching TRBD2 (6 bases). The ends were cut back, 9 bases at V and 1 base at J, with 16 bases in the middle. Per germline, CDR1 SGHRS and CDR2 YFSETQ. CDR3 length: 15 amino acids.

This clone appeared a few times. This chain links TRBV13 with TRBJ1-1; 8 nucleotides agree with TRBD1. In germline, CDR1 is PRHDT, CDR2 FYEKMQ (reference sequence). Trimming removed 3 bases from V and 4 bases from J; junction bases left unmatched: 10. This CDR3 has 16 residues. CDR3 sequence: CASSLTGDPTGTEAFF. The CDR3 DNA follows: TGTGCCAGCAGCTTGACAGGGGATCCAACGGGCACTGAAGCTTTCTTT. The full variable domain, its missing parts supplied by reference TRBV13 and TRBJ1-1, is AAGVIQSPRHLIKEKRETATLKCYPIPRHDTVYWYQQGPGQDPQFLISFYEKMQSDKGSIPDRFSAQQFSDYHSELNMSSLELGDSALYFCASSLTGDPTGTEAFFGQGTRLTVV.

The chain links TRBV30 to TRBJ2-5; weak D call: TRBD2 (6 bases). The CDR3 totals 12 residues. Trimming left V 8 bases short and J 5 bases short, with 15 bases between. CDR1 GTSNPN and CDR2 SVGIG come from the germline V gene (reference sequence). CDR3 coding DNA: TGTGCCCTAAAAACTAGCATCGAGACCCAGTACTTC. Its translation: CALKTSIETQYF.

The rearrangement uses TRBV5-1 and TRBJ1-2; 8 positions match TRBD1. Germline lookup yields CDR1 SGHRS and CDR2 YFSETQ. J was trimmed by 6 bases and V by 2 bases; bases with no gene match: 3. The CDR3 contains 13 residues. The CDR3 DNA reads TGCGCCAGCAGCTTCTCGACAGGGGATGGCTACACCTTC. As protein: CASSFSTGDGYTF.

V is TRBV6-6 and J is TRBJ2-3, with 12 bases that match TRBD2. CDR1 is MNHNY, CDR2 SVGAGI, per germline (reference sequence). CDR3 size: 14 residues. J was trimmed by 6 bases and V by 7 bases; bases with no gene match: 5. CDR3 coding DNA: TGTGCCAGCACCCTAGCGGGGGGGCTGGATACGCAGTATTTT. It codes for CASTLAGGLDTQYF.

This sequence joins TRBV30 and TRBJ1-2; 7 positions match TRBD1. The V gene's germline CDR1 is GTSNPN and CDR2 SVGIG (reference sequence). Trimming removed 3 bases from V and 4 bases from J; junction bases left unmatched: 2. The CDR3 is made up of 12 amino acids. In DNA form, the CDR3 reads TGTGCCTGGAGCCAGGGGGGCTATGGCTACACCTTC. Amino acids: CAWSQGGYGYTF.

The CDR3 here is CASSAQGASQPQHF. CDR3 DNA sequence: TGTGCCAGCAGTGCACAGGGGGCGAGCCAGCCCCAGCATTTT. V is TRBV2 and J is TRBJ1-5; 9 bases agree with TRBD1. Germline CDR1 reads SNHLY; CDR2 reads FYNNEI. Trimming cost V 4 bases and J 7 bases; bases outside gene matches: 5. The CDR3 runs 14 residues.

The rearrangement uses TRBV7-6 and TRBJ2-3; D is ambiguous. V lost 1 base, J lost 5 bases, and 10 bases lay in between. Germline loops: CDR1 SGHVS, CDR2 FNYEAQ. The CDR3 covers 14 residues. Here the CDR3 reads CASSLDGPKDTQYF. The CDR3 DNA is TGTGCCAGCAGCTTAGATGGACCCAAAGATACGCAGTATTTT.

The chain employs TRBV6-5 and TRBJ2-7, with 12 bases matching TRBD1. CDR1 and CDR2 from the germline V gene are MNHEY and SVGAGI. Germline trimming cut 6 bases from V and 6 bases from J; bases unmatched to any gene: 6. This CDR3 comprises 14 residues. CDR3 sequence (DNA): TGTGCCAGCAGACCCCGGGACAGGGGGCTCGAGCAGTACTTC. It translates to CASRPRDRGLEQYF.

The V and J genes are TRBV20-1 and TRBJ1-1; no clear D. This CDR3 has 11 residues. The ends were cut back, 6 bases at V and 10 bases at J, with 15 bases in the middle. The germline V gene encodes CDR1 DFQATT and CDR2 SNEGSKA (reference sequence). The CDR3 loop is CSARLREGAFF. The CDR3 bases are TGCAGTGCCAGGTTGCGGGAGGGAGCTTTCTTT.

The chain has TRBV7-9 and TRBJ2-1; perhaps TRBD2 as D (5 bases). Between the trimmed V and J ends, which lost 7 bases and 4 bases, there was a span of 11 bases. The CDR3 extends over 13 amino acids. The V gene's germline CDR1 is SEHNR and CDR2 FQNEAQ (reference sequence). In DNA form, the CDR3 reads TGTGCCAGCACCCTCGTAGCGTACAATGAGCAGTTCTTC. Translation gives CASTLVAYNEQFF.

This clone has a single count. V usage is TRBV30 and J usage is TRBJ2-5; 7 bases line up with TRBD2. Losses at the gene ends were 1 base for V and 3 bases for J; bases not matched to a gene: 2. This CDR3 spans 13 amino acids. Germline CDR1 is GTSNPN and CDR2 is SVGIG (reference sequence). In DNA form, the CDR3 reads TGTGCCTGGAGTGGTGGACTAGAAGAGACCCAGTACTTC. Translating gives CAWSGGLEETQYF.

V is TRBV30 and J is TRBJ2-7; TRBD1 matches 8 bases. V lost 2 bases to trimming and J lost 1 base; unmatched junction nucleotides: 1. Germline lookup yields CDR1 GTSNPN and CDR2 SVGIG (reference sequence). The CDR3 covers 13 residues. This CDR3 reads CAWSRDRSYEQYF. The CDR3 DNA follows: TGTGCCTGGAGTAGGGACAGGTCCTACGAGCAGTACTTC.

The chain recombines TRBV5-1 with TRBJ2-3; D ambiguous. With 4 bases removed from V and 6 bases from J, the gap between germline ends came to 15 bases. The CDR3 is made up of 14 amino acids. Looked up from germline, CDR1 is SGHRS and CDR2 is YFSETQ. The CDR3 is CASSPFSGADTQYF. CDR3 in DNA: TGCGCCAGCAGCCCGTTCTCCGGAGCGGATACGCAGTATTTT.

This clone was counted between two and nine times. V usage is TRBV10-3 and J usage is TRBJ2-1; tentatively, D is TRBD2 (5 bases). Germline CDR1 is ENHRY and CDR2 is SYGVKD. The CDR3 is 14 residues long. Trimming removed 7 bases at V and 4 bases at J, with 14 bases between. CDR3 coding DNA: TGTGCCATCATGGGCGGACTGGGGTACAATGAGCAGTTCTTC. Protein product: CAIMGGLGYNEQFF.

The chain combines TRBV30 with TRBJ1-6; 7 bases match TRBD1. After removal of 3 bases from V and 8 bases from J, the junction contained 10 bases not matched to a gene. The CDR3 is made up of 15 amino acids. Germline lookup yields CDR1 GTSNPN and CDR2 SVGIG (reference sequence). CDR3 protein: CAWRADRDGYSPLHF. CDR3 sequence (DNA): TGTGCCTGGAGAGCCGACAGGGACGGGTATTCACCCCTCCACTTT.

V usage is TRBV11-2 and J usage is TRBJ2-1; 8 nucleotides align to TRBD2. The CDR3 consists of 13 residues. Germline V gives CDR1 SGHAT, CDR2 FQNNGV. V lost 4 bases and J lost 9; bases outside the gene matches: 5. CDR3 protein: CASSSGLVGEQFF. DNA of the CDR3: TGTGCCAGCAGCTCGGGACTAGTTGGTGAGCAGTTCTTC.

This clone was recorded once. The chain is built from TRBV29-1 and TRBJ1-2, with TRBD1 as a possible D gene (5 bases). Germline V gene lookup returns CDR1 SQVTM and CDR2 ANQGSEA. V gave up 7 bases and J gave up 6 bases, with 24 bases separating them. This CDR3 has 15 residues. This CDR3 is CSADQRLRGSNGYTF. CDR3 in DNA: TGCAGCGCTGACCAAAGGCTTAGGGGTTCGAATGGCTACACCTTC.